Following are 8 T cell receptor beta chains from one sample sequenced in a study of blood T cells in healthy people across ages. Through a sample-barcoded 5' primer and a J-beta primer mix, a second PCR was run for roughly 6 to 12 cycles. TCRdb itself ran the 5' RACE reads through MiXCR, one entry per CDR3 protein. In the table there are about 680,000 distinct CDR3 sequences, more than 40% of which are singletons. Sequencing input: blood. All receptors come from a woman aged 60-75 years in good health.

This clonotype has only a few counts. The gene calls are TRBV20-1 and TRBJ2-3; 8 positions agree with TRBD2. Germline assignment: CDR1 DFQATT and CDR2 SNEGSKA (reference sequence). There are 17 residues in the CDR3. With V trimmed by 3 bases and J by 1 base, 12 bases remained unmatched. CDR3 nucleotides: TGCAGTGCTAGTCCCCCGCGGGGGGCCGAGGGCACAGATACGCAGTATTTT. Amino acid sequence: CSASPPRGAEGTDTQYF.

The rearrangement joins TRBV20-1 to TRBJ1-1; 7 bases agree with TRBD1. Germline V CDR1 and CDR2: DFQATT, SNEGSKA (reference sequence). Losses at the gene ends were 1 base for V and 5 bases for J; bases not matched to a gene: 4. This CDR3 spans 13 amino acids. CDR3 nucleotide sequence: TGCAGTGCTAGAGGACAGGGCAGAACTGAAGCTTTCTTT. Protein sequence: CSARGQGRTEAFF.

The rearrangement joins TRBV2 to TRBJ2-2, with D tentatively TRBD2 (5 bases). The V and J ends lost 7 bases and 5 bases respectively, with 17 bases between them. Germline CDR1 reads SNHLY; CDR2 reads FYNNEI. This CDR3 comprises 15 residues. CDR3 in amino acids: CASIGGLSRTGELFF. As DNA, the CDR3 is TGTGCCAGCATCGGAGGCCTGAGTCGAACCGGGGAGCTGTTTTTT.

This clonotype was detected only a few times. The CDR3 protein is CASSLIRQGPTYF. The CDR3 DNA sequence: TGTGCCAGCAGCCTAATACGACAGGGTCCGACGTACTTC. The rearrangement joins TRBV7-2 to TRBJ2-7, with TRBD1 matching 7 bases. With V trimmed by 5 bases and J by 12 bases, 13 bases remained unmatched. There are 13 residues in the CDR3. CDR1 is SGHTA and CDR2 is FQGNSA in the germline V gene.

V gene TRBV7-9 combines with J gene TRBJ2-1; D is possibly TRBD2 (5 bases). The CDR3 totals 14 residues. CDR1 and CDR2 (germline): SEHNR, FQNEAQ (reference sequence). Trimming removed 1 base at V and 8 bases at J, with 12 bases between. CDR3 region: CASSLGSPRDEQFF. CDR3 nucleotides: TGTGCCAGCAGCTTAGGCTCCCCGAGGGATGAGCAGTTCTTC.

The V and J genes are TRBV28 and TRBJ2-4; D is possibly TRBD1 (6 bases). V lost 8 bases and J 4 bases, leaving 18 bases between the germline ends. Germline loops: CDR1 MDHEN, CDR2 SYDVKM. There are 15 residues in the CDR3. The CDR3 coding sequence is TGTGCCAGCCAGCAAGGCGGCAGGGGTAAAAACATTCAGTACTTC. Protein: CASQQGGRGKNIQYF.

The chain employs TRBV27 and TRBJ2-5; 7 bases map to TRBD2. The CDR3 extends over 15 amino acids. Per the germline V gene, CDR1 is MNHEY and CDR2 is SMNVEV (reference sequence). Trimming at V came to 6 bases and at J to 11 bases, leaving 18 bases not matched to a gene. CDR3 bases: TGTGCCAGCAGGCAAGCTAGCGGATCCTACAATGAGCAGTACTTC. Translated, it gives CASRQASGSYNEQYF.

DNA for the CDR3: TGCAGCGTTGCGGCAGCGGGAGTCGGTAATGAGCAGTTCTTC. Protein product: CSVAAAGVGNEQFF. V gene TRBV29-1 combines with J gene TRBJ2-1; 8 bases line up with TRBD2. CDR3 length: 14 amino acids. J lost 7 bases, V lost 4 bases, and 9 bases had no gene match. Germline-derived CDR1 and CDR2 are SQVTM and ANQGSEA.